Shown below are 22 T cell receptor beta chains from a single sample sequenced in a study of blood T cell repertoires in COVID-19. Assay: immunoSEQ multiplex PCR; the TCRdb copy retains only in-frame clones and omits some. Among a few hundred thousand clones listed, more than 75% were seen once. Source material: peripheral blood. These receptors all come from a woman aged 45 to 65 with acute or convalescent COVID-19.

The chain recombines TRBV6-5 with TRBJ1-4; a weak D match, TRBD1 (5 bases). The germline V gene encodes CDR1 MNHEY and CDR2 SVGAGI. The CDR3 totals 15 residues. Deletions cut 2 bases from V and 5 bases from J, with 12 bases between. The CDR3, as DNA: TGTGCCAGCAGTTACCAGGGAAGGGCCAATGAAAAACTGTTTTTT. This translates into CASSYQGRANEKLFF.

The CDR3 region has the DNA TGTGCCAGCAGCTTAATCGGACAGGGGGAAGGTGGCTACACCTTC. It codes for CASSLIGQGEGGYTF. The V call is TRBV7-9, the J call TRBJ1-2; 10 bases agree with TRBD1. V lost 2 bases, J lost 7 bases, and 7 bases stayed unmatched. Germline-derived CDR1 and CDR2 are SEHNR and FQNEAQ (reference sequence). The CDR3 covers 15 residues.

This clone was seen once. The chain links TRBV18 to TRBJ2-7; 7 positions agree with TRBD2. Looked up from germline, CDR1 is KGHSH and CDR2 is LQKENI. The CDR3 covers 14 residues. With 3 bases clipped from V and 8 bases from J, the junction kept 10 bases outside the gene matches. This CDR3 reads CASSPSSGDGKQYF. DNA for the CDR3: TGTGCCAGCTCACCCTCGAGCGGGGACGGGAAGCAGTACTTC.

The genes are TRBV25-1 and TRBJ2-2, with D maybe TRBD1 (5 bases). There are 15 residues in the CDR3. Trimming stripped 5 bases from V and 4 bases from J, with 14 bases between. Germline assignment: CDR1 MGHDK and CDR2 SYGVNS. The chain's CDR3 is CASSPRVRGTGELFF. CDR3 DNA: TGTGCCAGCAGTCCCAGGGTAAGGGGCACCGGGGAGCTGTTTTTT.

The gene calls are TRBV28 and TRBJ2-3; TRBD2 matches at 9 bases. Trimming cost V 1 base and J 4 bases; bases outside gene matches: 6. CDR1 is MDHEN and CDR2 is SYDVKM in the germline V gene. The CDR3 sequence is 16 residues long. The chain's CDR3 is CASSLLAGGVADTQYF. The CDR3, as DNA: TGTGCCAGCAGTTTATTGGCGGGAGGGGTTGCAGATACGCAGTATTTT.

The chain uses TRBV4-1 and TRBJ2-1, with a possible D match to TRBD2 (5 bases). From germline, CDR1 is MGHRA and CDR2 YSYEKL. The CDR3 spans 15 residues. V lost 1 base and J 6 bases, leaving 13 bases between the germline ends. The CDR3 spells CASSQGPKGGNEQFF. In DNA, the CDR3 is TGCGCCAGCAGCCAAGGCCCAAAAGGAGGCAATGAGCAGTTCTTC.

This chain uses TRBV7-2 with TRBJ1-5; TRBD1 is a possible D gene (5 bases). This CDR3 region has 15 residues. Germline CDR1 is SGHTA and CDR2 is FQGNSA. Trimming took off 4 bases at V and 4 bases at J, with 14 bases between the two ends. CDR3 residues: CASSSRSGRNQPQHF. The CDR3 nucleotides are TGTGCCAGCAGCTCCCGGTCAGGGCGTAATCAGCCCCAGCATTTT.

The J gene is TRBJ1-2, the V gene TRBV6-5; 8 bases match TRBD1. This CDR3 region has 13 residues. Trimming took 2 bases from V and 4 from J; bases not matched to a gene: 0. Germline CDR1 is MNHEY and CDR2 is SVGAGI. The chain's CDR3 is CASSYTGGYGYTF. DNA for the CDR3: TGTGCCAGCAGTTACACAGGGGGCTATGGCTACACCTTC.

The CDR3 here is CASSQDLIKGEGYNEQFF. In DNA, the CDR3 is TGTGCCAGCAGCCAAGATTTAATAAAGGGGGAGGGTTACAATGAGCAGTTCTTC. The rearrangement joins TRBV14 to TRBJ2-1; D is possibly TRBD2 (7 bases). This CDR3 comprises 18 residues. V gave up 0 bases and J gave up 4 bases, with 19 bases separating them. Germline loops: CDR1 SGHDN, CDR2 FVKESK.

Only one count was recorded for this clone. The gene calls are TRBV3-1 (or the pseudogene TRBV3-2) and TRBJ2-7; D is possibly TRBD1 (5 bases). The CDR3 has 14 amino acids. CDR1 and CDR2 from the germline V gene are LGHDT and YNNKEL (reference sequence). Between the trimmed V and J ends, which lost 6 bases and 5 bases, there was a span of 17 bases. The CDR3 is CASSRGRVGHEQYF. DNA for the CDR3: TGTGCCAGCAGTAGGGGCAGGGTCGGCCACGAGCAGTACTTC.

This chain connects TRBV6-5 to TRBJ1-2; TRBD1 is a possible D gene (5 bases). From germline, CDR1 is MNHEY and CDR2 SVGAGI. The CDR3 has 15 residues. Deletions cut 8 bases from V and 4 bases from J, with 20 bases between. The CDR3 protein is CASGPPTGAGYGYTF. In DNA, the CDR3 is TGTGCCAGCGGACCCCCCACTGGGGCCGGCTATGGCTACACCTTC.

The chain joins TRBV28 to TRBJ1-1; 7 bases match TRBD1. The CDR3 loop spans 14 amino acids. Per the germline V gene, CDR1 is MDHEN and CDR2 is SYDVKM. V was pared by 4 bases and J by 5 bases, with 7 bases of the junction left unmatched. In DNA form, the CDR3 reads TGTGCCAGCAGTTCCGGGACAGCCAGGACTGAAGCTTTCTTT. Its translation: CASSSGTARTEAFF. Complete variable domain (other parts from reference TRBV28 and TRBJ1-1): DVKVTQSSRYLVKRTGEKVFLECVQDMDHENMFWYRQDPGLGLRLIYFSYDVKMKEKGDIPEGYSVSREKKERFSLILESASTNQTSMYLCASSSGTARTEAFFGQGTRLTVV.

This clone has a single count. The chain has TRBV9 and TRBJ2-1, with 8 bases identical to TRBD1. CDR1 SGDLS and CDR2 YYNGEE come from the germline V gene. The V gene end was trimmed by 4 bases and the J gene end by 3 bases; junction bases not matched to a gene: 6. The CDR3 has 15 amino acids. The chain's CDR3 is CASSPSGTGYNEQFF. CDR3 sequence (DNA): TGTGCCAGCAGCCCCTCCGGGACAGGCTACAATGAGCAGTTCTTC.

This chain uses TRBV7-9 with TRBJ1-3; D not certain. The CDR3 sequence is 15 residues long. The germline gives CDR1 SEHNR, CDR2 FQNEAQ (reference sequence). Between the trimmed V and J ends, which lost 2 bases and 2 bases, there was a span of 10 bases. The CDR3 region is CASSLTSGTGNTIYF. CDR3 coding DNA: TGTGCCAGCAGCTTAACTTCGGGGACTGGAAACACCATATATTTT. Based on the CDR3 plus reference TRBV7-9 and TRBJ1-3, the full variable domain is DTGVSQNPRHKITKRGQNVTFRCDPISEHNRLYWYRQTLGQGPEFLTYFQNEAQLEKSRLLSDRFSAERPKGSFSTLEIQRTEQGDSAMYLCASSLTSGTGNTIYFGEGSWLTVV.

The chain has TRBV18 and TRBJ2-5, with 9 bases that match TRBD1. This CDR3 contains 20 residues. The germline gives CDR1 KGHSH, CDR2 LQKENI. V lost 3 bases, J lost 1 base, and 18 bases stayed unmatched. CDR3 sequence: CASSPGDRAVVWGIQETQYF. The CDR3 bases are TGTGCCAGCTCACCGGGGGACAGGGCGGTCGTATGGGGTATCCAAGAGACCCAGTACTTC. The full variable domain, completed using reference TRBV18 and TRBJ2-5, is NAGVMQNPRHLVRRRGQEARLRCSPMKGHSHVYWYRQLPEEGLKFMVYLQKENIIDESGMPKERFSAEFPKEGPSILRIQQVVRGDSAAYFCASSPGDRAVVWGIQETQYFGPGTRLLVL.

This chain connects TRBV7-2 to TRBJ2-2, with 9 bases fitting TRBD2. CDR1 and CDR2 from the germline V gene are SGHTA and FQGNSA. V lost 3 bases to trimming and J lost 1 base; unmatched junction nucleotides: 3. The CDR3 loop spans 16 amino acids. Written as DNA, the CDR3 is TGTGCCAGCAGCTTCGCGGGGGGGAGGAACACCGGGGAGCTGTTTTTT. This codes for CASSFAGGRNTGELFF.

The V call is TRBV2, the J call TRBJ2-7; D might be TRBD1 (6 bases). The germline V gene encodes CDR1 SNHLY and CDR2 FYNNEI. The CDR3 has 14 residues. The germline V and J ends were trimmed by 2 bases and 2 bases, with 10 bases remaining between them. The CDR3 here is CASSETGLPYEQYF. As DNA, the CDR3 is TGTGCCAGCAGTGAAACAGGGTTGCCCTACGAGCAGTACTTC.

The chain is built from TRBV5-1 and TRBJ2-7; 12 nucleotides line up with TRBD2. This CDR3 is 15 amino acids long. CDR1 is SGHRS and CDR2 is YFSETQ in the germline V gene. V lost 0 bases and J lost 5; bases outside the gene matches: 3. This CDR3 is CASSLGLAGADEQYF. CDR3 DNA: TGCGCCAGCAGCTTGGGACTAGCGGGAGCGGACGAGCAGTACTTC.

The V call is TRBV5-1, the J call TRBJ1-4, with D possibly being TRBD1 (5 bases). Germline V gene data show CDR1 as SGHRS and CDR2 as YFSETQ. V was clipped by 6 bases and J by 0 bases, with 12 bases between them. There are 15 residues in the CDR3. CDR3 sequence: CASTSGGSTNEKLFF. The CDR3 nucleotides are TGCGCCAGCACGAGTGGGGGGTCAACTAATGAAAAACTGTTTTTT.

The genes are TRBV5-1 and TRBJ2-1; unclear D gene. The CDR3 length is 14 residues. Trimming shortened V by 0 bases and J by 8 bases, and 12 bases separated the two germline ends. The germline CDR1 and CDR2 sequences are SGHRS and YFSETQ. The CDR3 region has the DNA TGCGCCAGCAGCTTGGTAGCCGGTTACGATGAGCAGTTCTTC. The encoded protein is CASSLVAGYDEQFF.

V usage is TRBV4-1 and J usage is TRBJ1-2; perhaps TRBD1 as D (6 bases). Germline V gene sequence: CDR1 MGHRA, CDR2 YSYEKL. The CDR3 spans 13 residues. The V gene lost 1 base and the J gene lost 4 bases, with 7 bases spanning the gap. The CDR3 protein is CASSQATGYGYTF. CDR3 bases: TGCGCCAGCAGCCAAGCGACAGGCTATGGCTACACCTTC.

This chain joins TRBV7-9 and TRBJ1-2, with D unresolved. The CDR3 consists of 15 residues. Germline values: CDR1 SEHNR, CDR2 FQNEAQ (reference sequence). The V end was cut by 1 base, the J end by 2 bases, with 11 bases between. CDR3 sequence reads: CASSLVEQLNYGYTF. DNA for the CDR3: TGTGCCAGCAGCTTAGTCGAACAGTTAAACTATGGCTACACCTTC. The variable domain in full, completed from reference TRBV7-9 and TRBJ1-2, reads DTGVSQNPRHKITKRGQNVTFRCDPISEHNRLYWYRQTLGQGPEFLTYFQNEAQLEKSRLLSDRFSAERPKGSFSTLEIQRTEQGDSAMYLCASSLVEQLNYGYTFGSGTRLTVV.